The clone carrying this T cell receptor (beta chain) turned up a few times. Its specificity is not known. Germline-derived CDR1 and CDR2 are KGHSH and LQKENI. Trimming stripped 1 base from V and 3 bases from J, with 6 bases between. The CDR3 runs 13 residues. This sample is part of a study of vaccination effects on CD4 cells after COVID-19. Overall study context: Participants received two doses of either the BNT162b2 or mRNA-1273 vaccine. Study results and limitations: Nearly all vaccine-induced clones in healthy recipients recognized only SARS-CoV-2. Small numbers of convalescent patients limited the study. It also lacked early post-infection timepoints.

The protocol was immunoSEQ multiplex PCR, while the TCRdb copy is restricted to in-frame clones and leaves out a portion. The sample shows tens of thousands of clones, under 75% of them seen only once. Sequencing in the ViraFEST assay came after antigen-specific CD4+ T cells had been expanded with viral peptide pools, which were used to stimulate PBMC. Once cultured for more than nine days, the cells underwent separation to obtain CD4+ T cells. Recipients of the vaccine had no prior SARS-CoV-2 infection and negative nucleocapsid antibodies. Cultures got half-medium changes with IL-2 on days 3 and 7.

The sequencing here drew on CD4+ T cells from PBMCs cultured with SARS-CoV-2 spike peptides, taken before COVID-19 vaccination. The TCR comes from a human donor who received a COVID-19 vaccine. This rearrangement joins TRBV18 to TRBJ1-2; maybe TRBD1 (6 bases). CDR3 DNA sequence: TGTGCCAGCTCACCACAGGGGGACTATGGCTACACCTTC. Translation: CASSPQGDYGYTF.